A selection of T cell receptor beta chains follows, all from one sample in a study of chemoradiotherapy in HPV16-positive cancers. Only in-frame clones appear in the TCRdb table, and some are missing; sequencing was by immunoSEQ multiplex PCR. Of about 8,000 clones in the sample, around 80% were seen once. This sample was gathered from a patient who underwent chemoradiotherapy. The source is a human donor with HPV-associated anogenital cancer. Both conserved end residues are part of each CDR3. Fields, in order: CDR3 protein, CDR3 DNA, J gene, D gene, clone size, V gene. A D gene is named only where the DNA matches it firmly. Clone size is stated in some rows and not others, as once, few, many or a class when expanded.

CASSFQAGEGEQYF,TGTGCTAGCAGCTTCCAGGCGGGAGAGGGTGAGCAGTACTTC,TRBJ2-7,TRBD2,.,TRBV7-7
CASSYSGTDGEKLFF,TGTGCCAGCAGTTACTCAGGGACAGATGGTGAAAAACTGTTTTTT,TRBJ1-4,TRBD1,.,TRBV6-5
CATGTRQGSDIQYF,TGTGCCACCGGAACACGACAGGGGTCGGACATTCAGTACTTC,TRBJ2-4,.,.,TRBV21-1
CASRLAGPGPYEQYF,TGTGCCAGTAGACTGGCCGGGCCCGGCCCCTACGAGCAGTACTTC,TRBJ2-7,.,.,TRBV19
CASGPPVGGARGTGELFF,TGTGCTAGTGGTCCCCCAGTAGGGGGGGCCCGAGGCACCGGGGAGCTGTTTTTT,TRBJ2-2,.,.,TRBV12-5
CASSQTRMNTEAFF,TGTGCCAGCAGCCAAACACGGATGAACACTGAAGCTTTCTTT,TRBJ1-1,.,.,TRBV28
CASSSSETYNEQFF,TGTGCCAGCAGCTCTAGCGAAACCTACAATGAGCAGTTCTTC,TRBJ2-1,.,.,TRBV5-4
CASSRDRGHGEQFF,TGTGCCAGCAGCCGGGACAGGGGGCATGGTGAGCAGTTCTTC,TRBJ2-1,TRBD1,.,TRBV5-6
CASSMGRASGVSEQFF,TGTGCCAGTAGTATGGGGAGGGCTAGCGGGGTATCCGAGCAGTTCTTC,TRBJ2-1,TRBD2,.,TRBV19
CATSVSGTDQPQHF,TGTGCCACCAGCGTGAGTGGGACGGATCAGCCCCAGCATTTT,TRBJ1-5,.,.,TRBV15
CASILRGRDTIYF,TGTGCCAGCATCCTTAGAGGACGGGACACCATATATTTT,TRBJ1-3,.,.,TRBV7-9
CASSLMPGANNEQFF,TGTGCCAGCAGCCTCATGCCGGGGGCTAACAATGAGCAGTTCTTC,TRBJ2-1,.,few,TRBV7-6
CASSPGTRNQPQHF,TGTGCCAGCAGTCCCGGGACAAGAAATCAGCCCCAGCATTTT,TRBJ1-5,.,.,TRBV6-5
CASSLGGRNIQYF,TGTGCCAGCAGCTTAGGGGGCAGGAACATTCAGTACTTC,TRBJ2-4,.,.,TRBV11-3
CASSRKDRNTEAFF,TGCGCCAGCAGCCGGAAAGACAGGAACACTGAAGCTTTCTTT,TRBJ1-1,.,.,TRBV5-1
CASTNGTSRSETQYF,TGTGCCAGCACCAATGGGACTAGTCGTTCGGAGACCCAGTACTTC,TRBJ2-5,TRBD2,.,TRBV28